The rows below give T cell receptor beta chains drawn from one sample of a study of shared clonotypes between healthy human individuals. Generated by immunoSEQ multiplex PCR, the TCRdb table keeps only in-frame clones and is missing some. Counted here are some 2,500,000 clones, roughly 93% occurring once; the ten biggest clones make up about 0.34%. The sequenced material came from naive CD4+ T cells from PBMCs. The receptors were sampled from a man aged 18 to 30 in good health. Some clones in this sample may be carry-over from other donors' samples. Each CDR3 is given without its conserved first and last residue.

TRBV4-1 | ASSPRRGEAVGEQY
TRBV28 | ASSSTGEANYGYT
TRBV27 | ASSPLTGELF
TRBV9 | ASSAQGTDTQY
TRBV28 | ASCVPGQRSYEQY
TRBV7-7 | ASLPAGADTQY
TRBV5-6 | ASSVRLTDPSSGNTIY
TRBV28 | ASSPTPGRVETGELF
TRBV5-6 | ASSLLGGGSYEQY
TRBV9 | ASSVGRGRANEQF
TRBV7-8 | ASSSLSGARKNTEAF
TRBV6-5 | ASIQGYGSEQF
TRBV7-2 | ASSLEGTSYEQY
TRBV28 | ASSWGTDTQY
TRBV6-6 | ASSYPLAGSTDTQY
TRBV6-1 | ASRLEGGGNYGYT
TRBV4-2 | ASSQGTGRMTTDTQY
TRBV6-1 | ASSPPGQPGTQY
TRBV7-3 | ASSLVGPSANTQY
TRBV7-9 | ASSFGNSHTDTQY
TRBV7-8 | ASSPPGRTGELF
TRBV11-1 | ASSPRDGPYEQY
TRBV6-5 | ASSYLGTQVKETQY
TRBV5-1 | ASSNSYEQY
TRBV5-4 | ASSLEPGRAYEQY
TRBV29-1 | SVEDGRGGPKATEAF
TRBV15 | ATSSRSRSGELF
TRBV5-1 | ASSLAKAGGPGEQF
TRBV6-5 | ASSSGSSYNEQF
TRBV28 | ASSLGVRRH
TRBV5-1 | ASSLEGSGTDTQY
TRBV6-1 | ASSERGGIPGELF
TRBV28 | ASSYTGDLESQH
TRBV28 | ASSFPTYEQY
TRBV25-1 | ASSDPSPTIYNEQF
TRBV7-3 | ASSLSRESGELF